Included here is one T cell receptor beta chain sequence, with context. Its antigen remains unidentified. The ends lost 5 bases at V and 1 base at J; junction bases unmatched: 6. The CDR3 loop spans 16 amino acids. CDR1 and CDR2 (germline): MNHEY, SMNVEV (reference sequence). All of the donors were Caucasians in good health. Each CDR3 protein is one row after TCRdb ran MiXCR on the 5' RACE reads. Here the sample spans 350,000 or so distinct CDR3 sequences, approximately 8.7% being singletons. This specimen comes from a study of identical twins. Overall study results and limits: In cord blood, abundant beta clonotypes had fewer insertions; memory showed no trend. Twin pairs had excess sharing that was weaker in beta out-of-frame sequences.

The sequencing sample was made of naive T cells sorted from blood. This chain uses TRBV27 with TRBJ2-2; 8 bases match TRBD1. The TCR originated in a woman between 50 and 59 years old in good health. Written as DNA, the CDR3 is TGTGCCAGCAGTATATTAGGGACAGGGAACACCGGGGAGCTGTTTTTT. As protein: CASSILGTGNTGELFF.